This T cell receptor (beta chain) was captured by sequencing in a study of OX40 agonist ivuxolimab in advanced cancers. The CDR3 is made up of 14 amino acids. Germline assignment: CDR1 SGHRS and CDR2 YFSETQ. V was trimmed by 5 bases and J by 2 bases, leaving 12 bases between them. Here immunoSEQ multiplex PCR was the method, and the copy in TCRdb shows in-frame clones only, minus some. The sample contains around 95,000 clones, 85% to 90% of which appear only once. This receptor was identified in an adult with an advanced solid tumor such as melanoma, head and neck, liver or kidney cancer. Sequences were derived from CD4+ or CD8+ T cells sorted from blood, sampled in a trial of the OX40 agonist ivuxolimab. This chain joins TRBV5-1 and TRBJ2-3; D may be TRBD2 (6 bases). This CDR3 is CASRDRGNTDTQYF. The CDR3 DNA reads TGCGCCAGCAGGGATCGGGGGAACACAGATACGCAGTATTTT.